This T cell receptor beta chain was captured in a study of CD8+ T cells in alopecia areata. RNA was extracted and reverse transcribed into cDNA as the sequencing template. Sequencing used immunoSEQ multiplex PCR; TCRdb keeps in-frame clones, though not all of them. Among 200,000 to 250,000 clones listed, around three fifths were seen once. Study-wide results and caveats: The study also sequences resident alphabeta T cells of normal skin in scalp samples.

On this clone: Its specificity is unknown.

The V gene's germline CDR1 is SGHTA and CDR2 FQGNSA. Unmatched junction bases numbered 7, after V lost 5 bases and J lost 4 bases. The length of the CDR3 is 15 residues. Treatment here: oral pan-JAK inhibitor, 5-10 mg twice daily. Alopecia areata patients provided lesional scalp punch biopsies and peripheral blood, both collected for the study. The V and J genes are TRBV7-2 and TRBJ2-5, with 10 bases aligning to TRBD1. The sample here was CD4+ T cells sorted from blood, taken at week 4, from a patient treated with tofacitinib. This TCR was recovered from a human donor with alopecia areata. The CDR3 coding sequence is TGTGCCAGCAGCCTTGCCCGGACAGGGGGAGAGACCCAGTACTTC. Its translation: CASSLARTGGETQYF.